A selection of T cell receptor beta chains follows, all from one sample in a study of T cell responses to AZD1222 COVID-19 vaccine. Using immunoSEQ multiplex PCR, the repertoire was profiled, and TCRdb retains in-frame clones only, with some absent. This table has about 120,000 clones, roughly 90% appearing once. The sequencing used peripheral blood, collected 28 days after the second AZD1222 dose. These TCRs come from an adult who received the AZD1222 COVID-19 vaccine. Each CDR3 is given without its conserved first and last residue. Each record gives: V gene, J gene, CDR3 protein.

>TRBV25-1|TRBJ2-7
ASSDQSVYEQY
>TRBV6-5|TRBJ2-2
ASYGTGNTGELF
>TRBV29-1|TRBJ1-2
SVEGRGTNYGYT
>TRBV28|TRBJ2-3
ASTTRVSTDTQY
>TRBV10-2|TRBJ1-1
ATIPGTINTEAF
>TRBV18|TRBJ2-7
ASSPGTGNNYEQY
>TRBV28|TRBJ1-6
ASSLLAADSPLH
>TRBV9|TRBJ1-1
ASSVEQGGTEAF
>TRBV6-5|TRBJ2-6
ASKENSGANVLT
>TRBV4-2|TRBJ2-3
ASSQSSDTQY
>TRBV11-2|TRBJ1-1
ASSLGGGVITEAF
>TRBV7-8|TRBJ2-5
ASSPMTGGSETQY
>TRBV2|TRBJ1-2
ASSPQSTGYGYT
>TRBV20-1|TRBJ1-2
SASLAGGRGYT
>TRBV18|TRBJ1-3
ASSLGQTYSGNTIY
>TRBV12-3/TRBV12-4|TRBJ1-4
ASAQGFNEKLF
>TRBV7-2|TRBJ2-7
ASSSSLSGGAYEQY
>TRBV5-1|TRBJ2-1
ASSLSSNEQF
>TRBV5-6|TRBJ1-4
ASSAWGATNEKLF
>TRBV28|TRBJ2-7
ASSSTTRIPSYEQY
>TRBV28|TRBJ1-6
ASSLGGYNSPLH
>TRBV29-1|TRBJ2-2
SVSWGIGANTGELF
>TRBV27|TRBJ1-2
ASSATGGYGYT
>TRBV27|TRBJ2-3
ASSFRADKDTQY
>TRBV28|TRBJ1-2
ASIPFGESNYGYT
>TRBV28|TRBJ1-6
ASSLSNSPLH
>TRBV18|TRBJ2-5
ASSPPRTGGFQETQY
>TRBV27|TRBJ2-1
ASSFISSSFAAEQF
>TRBV28|TRBJ1-5
ASIGFLGKGNQPQH
>TRBV3-1/TRBV3-2|TRBJ1-4
ASSRTGGFGKLF
>TRBV28|TRBJ2-5
ASRHRDRVIETQY
>TRBV6-5|TRBJ1-3
ATTTGMKSGNTIY
>TRBV4-1|TRBJ2-3
ASSLRTGTDTQY
>TRBV5-6|TRBJ2-7
ASSVGTGVIYEQY
>TRBV19|TRBJ1-4
ASSMGRVSNEKLF
>TRBV19|TRBJ1-6
ASSDRGRDSPLH